The clone carrying this TCR beta chain was observed once. No antigen is known for it. This record belongs to a study of T cells after posttransplantation cyclophosphamide. General observations from the study: After PTCy, TRB diversity resembled that of CNI/methotrexate controls. Skin or GI-infiltrating T cells shared few TRB sequences with blood.

The table came from immunoSEQ multiplex PCR; TCRdb's copy has only in-frame clones and leaves some out. The profile shows some 52,000 clones, around 84% of them singletons. The V segment lost 6 bases and the J segment 4 bases; nucleotides outside the gene matches: 4. CDR1 is MNHEY, CDR2 SVGAGI, per germline. The CDR3 sequence is 14 residues long. The gene calls are TRBV6-5 and TRBJ2-2; TRBD2 agrees at 8 bases. This sequence originates from a man aged 25 to 45 with a blood cancer, CMV-positive, and with a related stem cell donor. Sample: PBMCs. The CDR3 region is CASRGGRITGELFF. CDR3 nucleotide sequence: TGTGCCAGCAGAGGCGGGAGGATCACCGGGGAGCTGTTTTTT.